This T cell receptor (beta chain) comes out of a study of T-cell reconstitution after alpha-beta-depleted transplantation in children. General study points: There were reportedly several hundred expanded graft clones from which alpha-beta T cells came about two months after transplant. Some patients' high day-60 TCRbeta diversity was traced to surviving recipient T cells and thymic progenitors. At one year after transplant, newly produced T cells mostly accounted for T-cell counts and diversity.

This CDR3 region has 13 residues. Germline V gene sequence: CDR1 DFQATT, CDR2 SNEGSKA (reference sequence). The V gene lost 3 bases and the J gene lost 6 bases, with 12 bases spanning the gap. During its preparation, the TCRbeta library received unique molecular identifiers. Via MiXCR, TCRdb re-called the PCR reads, giving one row per CDR3 protein. This sample carries about 980,000 distinct CDR3 sequences, about 29% of them seen once, and the ten largest clones take more than 25%. A note on this clonotype: Its antigen is unidentified.

This sequence joins TRBV20-1 and TRBJ2-1; D is unclear. The material was PBMCs, mostly from graft donor cells, obtained 360 days after TCRalphabeta/CD19-depleted stem cell transplant. This sequence was found in a boy in the first two years of life who had a stem cell transplant for SCID, so the T cells may come from the graft donor. This CDR3 reads CSASHDLTNEQFF. The CDR3 DNA reads as TGCAGTGCTAGTCATGACCTAACCAATGAGCAGTTCTTC.